Described below is a single TCR beta chain sequence and its context. Authors' methods: Estimation of nucleated cell counts was performed using reference gene primer amplification. Measured with immunoSEQ multiplex PCR; TCRdb has only the in-frame clones, and not every one. V, J and clone size are those of that table, while D and trimming were read from the DNA. The table records 100,000 to 150,000 clones, roughly 80% of them present only once. The data are from a study of blood T cell repertoires in COVID-19. As for the study in general: Researchers got acute and convalescent COVID-19 samples from the United States, Italy and Spain. T cells, B-cell-depleted T cells, or PBMCs provided the cDNA or gDNA that served as material.

The V end lost 1 base, the J end lost 7 bases, and 15 bases lay between the germline ends. Looked up from germline, CDR1 is SGHDT and CDR2 is YYEEEE. The length of the CDR3 is 15 residues. Sequencing was done on a sample of peripheral blood. V is TRBV5-6 and J is TRBJ1-5; maybe TRBD1 (5 bases). The origin of this receptor is a man in his 70s with acute or convalescent COVID-19. The CDR3 sequence is CASSLRGSTGQPQHF. CDR3 DNA: TGTGCCAGCAGCTTGCGGGGGAGTACGGGCCAGCCCCAGCATTTT. The full variable domain, in which reference TRBV5-6 and TRBJ1-5 provide the parts outside the CDR3, is DAGVTQSPTHLIKTRGQQVTLRCSPKSGHDTVSWYQQALGQGPQFIFQYYEEEERQRGNFPDRFSGHQFPNYSSELNVNALLLGDSALYLCASSLRGSTGQPQHFGDGTRLSIL.